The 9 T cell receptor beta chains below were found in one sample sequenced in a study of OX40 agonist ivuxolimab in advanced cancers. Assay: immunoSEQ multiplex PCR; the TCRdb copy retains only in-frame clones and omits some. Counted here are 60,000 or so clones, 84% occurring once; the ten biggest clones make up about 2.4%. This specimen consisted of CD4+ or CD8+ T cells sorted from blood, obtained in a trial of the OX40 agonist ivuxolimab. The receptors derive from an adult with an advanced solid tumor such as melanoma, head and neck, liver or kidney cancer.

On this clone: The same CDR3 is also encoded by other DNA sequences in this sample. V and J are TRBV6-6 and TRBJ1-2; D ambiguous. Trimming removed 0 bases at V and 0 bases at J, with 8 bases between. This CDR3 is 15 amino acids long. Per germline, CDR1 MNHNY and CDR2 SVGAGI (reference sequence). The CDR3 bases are TGTGCCAGCAGTTACTCAAGGGATGCTAACTATGGCTACACCTTC. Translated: CASSYSRDANYGYTF.

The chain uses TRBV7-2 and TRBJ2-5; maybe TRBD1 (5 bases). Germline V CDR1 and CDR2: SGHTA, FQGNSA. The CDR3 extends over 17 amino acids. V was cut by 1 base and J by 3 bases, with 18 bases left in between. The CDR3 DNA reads TGTGCCAGCAGCTTAGGAATGACAGCAAGGCCCGAAGAGACCCAGTACTTC. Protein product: CASSLGMTARPEETQYF.

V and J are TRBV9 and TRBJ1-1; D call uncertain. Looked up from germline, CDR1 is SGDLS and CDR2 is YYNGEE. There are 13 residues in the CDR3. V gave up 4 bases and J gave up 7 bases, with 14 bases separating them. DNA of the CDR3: TGTGCCAGCAGCCCAGCAGGACCCAATGAAGCTTTCTTT. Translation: CASSPAGPNEAFF.

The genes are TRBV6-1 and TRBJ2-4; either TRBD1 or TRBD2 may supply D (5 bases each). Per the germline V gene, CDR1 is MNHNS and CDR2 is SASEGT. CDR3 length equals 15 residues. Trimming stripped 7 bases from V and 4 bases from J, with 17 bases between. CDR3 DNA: TGTGCCAGCAATCCTCCCGGGACGAGAAAAAACATTCAGTACTTC. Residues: CASNPPGTRKNIQYF.

This CDR3 reads CASSIGGQRQYF. Here the CDR3 DNA reads TGTGCCAGTAGTATTGGGGGACAGCGGCAGTATTTT. The chain links TRBV19 to TRBJ2-3; the match to TRBD1 covers 7 bases. This CDR3 region has 12 residues. Germline loops: CDR1 LNHDA, CDR2 SQIVND (reference sequence). V gave up 3 bases and J gave up 11 bases; unmatched junction bases: 5.

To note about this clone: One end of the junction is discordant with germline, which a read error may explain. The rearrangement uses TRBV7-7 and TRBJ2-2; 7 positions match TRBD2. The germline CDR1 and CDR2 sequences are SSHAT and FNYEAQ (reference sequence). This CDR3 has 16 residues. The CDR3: CASSPGTTSNTGELFF. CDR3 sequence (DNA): TGTGCTAGCAGCCCTGGGACTACTTCGAACACCGGGGAGCTGTTTTTT.

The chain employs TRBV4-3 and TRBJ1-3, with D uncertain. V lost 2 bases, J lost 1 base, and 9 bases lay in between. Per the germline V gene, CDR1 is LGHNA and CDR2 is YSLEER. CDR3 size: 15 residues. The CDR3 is CASSQTTGSGNTIYF. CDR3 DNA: TGCGCCAGCAGCCAAACTACGGGTTCTGGAAACACCATATATTTT.

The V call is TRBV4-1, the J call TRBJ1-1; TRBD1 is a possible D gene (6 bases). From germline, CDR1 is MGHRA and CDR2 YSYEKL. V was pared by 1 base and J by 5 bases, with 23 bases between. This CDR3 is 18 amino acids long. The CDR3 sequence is CASSQGADRLSPPTEAFF. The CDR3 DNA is TGCGCCAGCAGCCAAGGGGCGGACAGACTGTCCCCTCCAACTGAAGCTTTCTTT.

In DNA, the CDR3 is TGCAGCGTTGAAGTGCAGGGGGCCTCCTACGAGCAGTACTTC. Protein: CSVEVQGASYEQYF. This chain links TRBV29-1 with TRBJ2-7, with 8 bases fitting TRBD1. Germline loops: CDR1 SQVTM, CDR2 ANQGSEA. V lost 1 base, J lost 0 bases, and 2 bases stayed unmatched. This CDR3 contains 14 residues.